These 31 T cell receptor beta chains were all obtained from the same sample, sequenced in a study of PD-L1 blockade in urothelial cancer. The assay was immunoSEQ multiplex PCR, and TCRdb's table has in-frame clones only and misses some. This table has 45,000 to 50,000 clones, around 88% appearing once. The sequencing here drew on PBMCs, taken around atezolizumab (anti-PD-L1) treatment. The origin of the receptors is a man older than 75 with urothelial cancer.

For the CDR3, the DNA is TGTGCCACAGCCAGGACAGGGGGCGCCGACTATGGCTACACCTTC. Its protein is CATARTGGADYGYTF. The rearrangement joins TRBV7-9 to TRBJ1-2; TRBD1 agrees at 11 bases. This CDR3 is built from 15 residues. The V segment lost 10 bases and the J segment 3 bases; nucleotides outside the gene matches: 10. Germline CDR1 reads SEHNR; CDR2 reads FQNEAQ (reference sequence).

V usage is TRBV2 and J usage is TRBJ1-2, with no clear D. There are 18 residues in the CDR3. Trimming removed 2 bases at V and 8 bases at J, with 27 bases between. The germline V gene encodes CDR1 SNHLY and CDR2 FYNNEI. The CDR3 sequence is CASSELLPLSQSSGGYTF. The DNA for the CDR3 is TGTGCCAGCAGTGAACTGTTACCGCTTTCCCAGTCGTCAGGAGGCTACACCTTC.

The genes are TRBV19 and TRBJ2-3; D is uncertain. Germline CDR1 LNHDA, CDR2 SQIVND (reference sequence). Between the trimmed V and J ends, which lost 1 base and 0 bases, there was a span of 8 bases. The length of the CDR3 is 15 residues. The CDR3 DNA sequence: TGTGCCAGTAGTATAGGGCAGATTAGCACAGATACGCAGTATTTT. This encodes CASSIGQISTDTQYF.

The chain combines TRBV19 with TRBJ2-6, with 11 bases identical to TRBD1. The CDR3 is 18 amino acids. V shed 5 bases, J shed 1 base, and the junction held 7 bases outside the gene matches. Germline V gene lookup returns CDR1 LNHDA and CDR2 SQIVND (reference sequence). Written as DNA, the CDR3 is TGTGCCAGTAGTGTGAAGGGACAGGGGGTATCTGGGGCCAACGTCCTGACTTTC. Translated, it gives CASSVKGQGVSGANVLTF.

The chain recombines TRBV4-1 with TRBJ2-7; the match to TRBD1 covers 7 bases. Losses at the gene ends were 1 base for V and 1 base for J; bases not matched to a gene: 4. Germline V gene lookup returns CDR1 MGHRA and CDR2 YSYEKL. The CDR3 consists of 15 residues. CDR3 sequence reads: CASSQGRGRSYEQYF. The DNA for the CDR3 is TGCGCCAGCAGCCAAGGTAGGGGGCGATCCTACGAGCAGTACTTC.

The chain combines TRBV29-1 with TRBJ1-2, with a tentative D call TRBD1 (5 bases). Germline V lookup: CDR1 SQVTM, CDR2 ANQGSEA. V was clipped by 7 bases and J by 1 base, with 16 bases between them. The CDR3 covers 14 residues. The CDR3 DNA is TGCAGCGCCTCGCGGGACGGGAGTAACTATGGCTACACCTTC. Amino acids: CSASRDGSNYGYTF. The complete variable domain, with remaining parts taken from reference TRBV29-1 and TRBJ1-2, reads SAVISQKPSRDICQRGTSLTIQCQVDSQVTMMFWYRQQPGQSLTLIATANQGSEATYESGFVIDKFPISRPNLTFSTLTVSNMSPEDSSIYLCSASRDGSNYGYTFGSGTRLTVV.

The CDR3: CASRSTGTRYTDTQYF. The CDR3 DNA sequence: TGTGCCAGCAGGTCCACCGGGACTAGATACACAGATACGCAGTATTTT. This chain joins TRBV7-2 and TRBJ2-3, with 8 bases fitting TRBD2. The CDR3 spans 16 residues. The J segment lost 2 bases and the V segment lost 6 bases, leaving 10 bases of the junction unmatched. The V gene's germline CDR1 is SGHTA and CDR2 FQGNSA.

The chain recombines TRBV9 with TRBJ1-2; 7 bases are a match to TRBD1. This CDR3 comprises 16 residues. J gave up 0 bases and V 5 bases, and 10 bases lay outside the gene matches. The germline V gene has CDR1 SGDLS and CDR2 YYNGEE. The CDR3 DNA is TGTGCCAGCAGTGGAGGGGCAGGGGGGCCTAACTATGGCTACACCTTC. Translated: CASSGGAGGPNYGYTF.

The chain links TRBV29-1 to TRBJ1-3; weak D call: TRBD1 (6 bases). V lost 7 bases to trimming and J lost 4 bases, with 14 bases between them. Germline values: CDR1 SQVTM, CDR2 ANQGSEA. The CDR3 spans 13 residues. CDR3 amino acids: CSAGGDKGNTIYF. Here the CDR3 DNA reads TGCAGCGCTGGTGGGGACAAAGGAAACACCATATATTTT.

The chain uses TRBV5-4 and TRBJ2-2, with 13 bases identical to TRBD2. The V gene end was trimmed by 0 bases and the J gene end by 6 bases; junction bases not matched to a gene: 2. This CDR3 comprises 16 residues. The germline V gene has CDR1 SGHNT and CDR2 YYREEE (reference sequence). The chain's CDR3 is CASSLGLAGGAGELFF. In nucleotides, the CDR3 is TGTGCCAGCAGCTTGGGACTAGCGGGAGGTGCCGGGGAGCTGTTTTTT.

This chain links TRBV7-9 with TRBJ2-3, with D possibly matching TRBD2 (5 bases). This CDR3 has 15 residues. V shed 3 bases and J shed 1 base, with 11 bases lying between them. Germline V gene sequence: CDR1 SEHNR, CDR2 FQNEAQ (reference sequence). This CDR3 reads CASSLTGVRTDTQYF. In DNA form, the CDR3 reads TGTGCCAGCAGCTTGACCGGGGTTCGCACAGATACGCAGTATTTT.

The V call is TRBV5-6, the J call TRBJ1-2; 8 bases fit TRBD1. The CDR3 has 15 residues. J was trimmed by 7 bases and V by 4 bases; bases with no gene match: 12. Looked up from germline, CDR1 is SGHDT and CDR2 is YYEEEE. The CDR3 reads CASSRVTAGGRGYTF. The CDR3 bases are TGTGCCAGCAGCCGCGTTACGGCAGGGGGCCGTGGCTACACCTTC.

The chain carries TRBV29-1 and TRBJ1-2; TRBD1 matches 12 bases. The V gene end was trimmed by 0 bases and the J gene end by 6 bases; junction bases not matched to a gene: 14. CDR3 length: 18 residues. Germline V lookup: CDR1 SQVTM, CDR2 ANQGSEA. The CDR3 DNA reads as TGCAGCGTTGAAGATTCTGAGGGGGACAGGGGGCCTCAAGATGGCTACACCTTC. Translated: CSVEDSEGDRGPQDGYTF.

CDR3 sequence reads: CASSDGTGIENTEAFF. The CDR3 region has the DNA TGTGCCAGCTCAGATGGGACAGGGATTGAGAACACTGAAGCTTTCTTT. The chain uses TRBV18 and TRBJ1-1; 9 bases are a match to TRBD1. Germline V gene lookup returns CDR1 KGHSH and CDR2 LQKENI. The CDR3 extends over 16 amino acids. Trimming cost V 5 bases and J 1 base; bases outside gene matches: 8.

The chain combines TRBV14 with TRBJ2-7; the D gene is possibly TRBD1 (6 bases). This CDR3 is 14 amino acids long. Trimming cost V 9 bases and J 2 bases, with 17 bases left between them. Germline values: CDR1 SGHDN, CDR2 FVKESK. The CDR3 here is CARRTGTLPYEQYF. DNA of the CDR3: TGTGCCAGGAGAACCGGGACACTTCCCTACGAGCAGTACTTC.

This chain uses TRBV19 with TRBJ1-5; possible D gene TRBD1, 6 bases. Germline-derived CDR1 and CDR2 are LNHDA and SQIVND (reference sequence). The CDR3 consists of 15 residues. V gave up 5 bases and J gave up 5 bases, with 16 bases separating them. The CDR3 bases are TGTGCCAGTAGTCCCCAAACAGGGAAAGATCAGCCCCAGCATTTT. It translates to CASSPQTGKDQPQHF.

This chain connects TRBV5-4 to TRBJ2-2, with TRBD1 as a possible D gene (6 bases). Germline CDR1 reads SGHNT; CDR2 reads YYREEE (reference sequence). This CDR3 region has 13 residues. V lost 1 base, J lost 5 bases, and 6 bases lay in between. This chain's CDR3 is CASSLQGTGELFF. Written as DNA, the CDR3 is TGTGCCAGCAGCTTGCAGGGGACCGGGGAGCTGTTTTTT.

V gene TRBV7-8 combines with J gene TRBJ1-5, with 7 bases lining up with TRBD1. V lost 4 bases to trimming and J lost 3 bases; unmatched junction nucleotides: 12. The germline V gene encodes CDR1 SGHVS and CDR2 FQNEAQ. The CDR3 has 17 residues. For the CDR3, the DNA is TGTGCCAGCAGCTCCCTGATGGGACAGCAGGACAATCAGCCCCAGCATTTT. Translating it yields CASSSLMGQQDNQPQHF.

The chain joins TRBV7-8 to TRBJ1-2; TRBD1 aligns across 10 bases. Germline V gene sequence: CDR1 SGHVS, CDR2 FQNEAQ. The V gene end was trimmed by 5 bases and the J gene end by 2 bases; junction bases not matched to a gene: 8. The CDR3 runs to 16 residues. CDR3 sequence reads: CASSPLGQGSNYGYTF. DNA for the CDR3: TGTGCCAGCAGCCCTTTGGGACAGGGGTCAAACTATGGCTACACCTTC.

V is TRBV7-8 and J is TRBJ2-1, with TRBD2 identical over 14 bases. The CDR3 consists of 15 residues. Germline trimming cut 5 bases from V and 13 bases from J; bases unmatched to any gene: 10. CDR1 is SGHVS and CDR2 is FQNEAQ in the germline V gene. The CDR3 loop reads CASSPGLAGGGAQFF. The CDR3 DNA reads TGTGCCAGCAGCCCCGGACTAGCGGGAGGAGGTGCCCAGTTCTTC.

This clone was observed once. This chain uses TRBV6-5 with TRBJ2-7, with 8 positions matching TRBD1. The CDR3 runs to 15 residues. The germline CDR1 and CDR2 sequences are MNHEY and SVGAGI. Trimming at V came to 6 bases and at J to 3 bases, leaving 10 bases not matched to a gene. CDR3 protein: CASSLPGTGYYEQYF. The CDR3 bases are TGTGCCAGCAGCTTACCCGGGACAGGATACTACGAGCAGTACTTC.

The chain employs TRBV13 and TRBJ2-4; 11 nucleotides align to TRBD1. Germline V lookup: CDR1 PRHDT, CDR2 FYEKMQ (reference sequence). This CDR3 has 20 amino acids. The trim removed 5 bases at V and 3 bases at J, leaving 18 bases unmatched. The CDR3 region is CASSGAQWTGGVWVKNIQYF. Written as DNA, the CDR3 is TGTGCCAGCAGCGGAGCGCAATGGACAGGGGGCGTTTGGGTCAAAAACATTCAGTACTTC.

The genes are TRBV5-6 and TRBJ2-2; a weak D match, TRBD1 (6 bases). The V gene's germline CDR1 is SGHDT and CDR2 YYEEEE. Trimming left V 4 bases short and J 1 base short, with 17 bases between. The CDR3 contains 17 residues. In nucleotides, the CDR3 is TGTGCCAGCAGCACCCTGACGAGACAGGAGAACACCGGGGAGCTGTTTTTT. Amino acid sequence: CASSTLTRQENTGELFF. The entire variable domain, with the rest obtained from reference TRBV5-6 and TRBJ2-2, is as follows: DAGVTQSPTHLIKTRGQQVTLRCSPKSGHDTVSWYQQALGQGPQFIFQYYEEEERQRGNFPDRFSGHQFPNYSSELNVNALLLGDSALYLCASSTLTRQENTGELFFGEGSRLTVL.

This chain links TRBV19 with TRBJ1-1, with TRBD1 identical over 7 bases. Germline loops: CDR1 LNHDA, CDR2 SQIVND (reference sequence). Trimming took 11 bases from V and 1 from J; bases not matched to a gene: 7. The CDR3 totals 13 residues. The CDR3 coding sequence is TGTGCCGCCTCCGACAGGGCGAACACTGAAGCTTTCTTT. Protein product: CAASDRANTEAFF.

V is TRBV5-7 and J is TRBJ2-7; D unclear. TRBV5-7 is an ORF, with its function uncertain. The germline V and J ends were trimmed by 4 bases and 5 bases, with 10 bases remaining between them. This CDR3 region has 12 residues. Here the CDR3 reads CASSPKGDEQYF. The CDR3 nucleotides read TGTGCCAGCAGCCCGAAAGGAGACGAGCAGTACTTC.

V is TRBV5-1 and J is TRBJ1-2, with D uncertain. This CDR3 has 14 amino acids. The V end lost 0 bases, the J end lost 6 bases, and 12 bases lay between the germline ends. Germline CDR1 and CDR2: SGHRS and YFSETQ. The CDR3 region has the DNA TGCGCCAGCAGCTTGGAAGGACCGAGGGATGGCTACACCTTC. Its translation: CASSLEGPRDGYTF.

V and J are TRBV28 and TRBJ1-1; D unclear. Germline loops: CDR1 MDHEN, CDR2 SYDVKM. The CDR3 is 16 amino acids. V was cut by 1 base and J by 5 bases, with 17 bases left in between. CDR3 sequence (DNA): TGTGCCAGCAGTTTATCACGGCGGGGTACGAGGACTGAAGCTTTCTTT. Encoded protein: CASSLSRRGTRTEAFF.

This clone was picked up a small number of times. The gene calls are TRBV11-2 and TRBJ2-1; D ambiguous. CDR1 and CDR2 (germline): SGHAT, FQNNGV. This CDR3 is 10 amino acids long. The V and J ends lost 4 bases and 10 bases respectively, with 5 bases between them. The CDR3 loop reads CASSSLEQFF. CDR3 nucleotides: TGTGCCAGCAGCTCTCTGGAGCAGTTCTTC.

This clone has just a few counts. This chain uses TRBV6-6 with TRBJ1-2, with 11 bases lining up with TRBD1. With 6 bases clipped from V and 3 bases from J, the junction kept 3 bases outside the gene matches. Germline loops: CDR1 MNHNY, CDR2 SVGAGI (reference sequence). The CDR3 extends over 14 amino acids. The CDR3 sequence: CASRRTGGDYGYTF. The CDR3 DNA sequence: TGTGCCAGCAGGAGGACAGGGGGCGACTATGGCTACACCTTC.

This chain joins TRBV2 and TRBJ2-7; 9 nucleotides agree with TRBD2. After removal of 5 bases from V and 2 bases from J, the junction contained 4 bases not matched to a gene. Germline V CDR1 and CDR2: SNHLY, FYNNEI. The CDR3 contains 14 residues. The CDR3 DNA is TGTGCCAGCAGTCCTAGCGGGACGACCTACGAGCAGTACTTC. It specifies CASSPSGTTYEQYF.

The chain couples TRBV7-7 to TRBJ2-5, with 9 bases identical to TRBD1. Germline V CDR1 and CDR2: SSHAT, FNYEAQ (reference sequence). J gave up 4 bases and V 5 bases, and 2 bases lay outside the gene matches. The CDR3 contains 13 residues. For the CDR3, the DNA is TGTGCCAGCAGCAGACAGGGGGTAGAGACCCAGTACTTC. This translates into CASSRQGVETQYF.